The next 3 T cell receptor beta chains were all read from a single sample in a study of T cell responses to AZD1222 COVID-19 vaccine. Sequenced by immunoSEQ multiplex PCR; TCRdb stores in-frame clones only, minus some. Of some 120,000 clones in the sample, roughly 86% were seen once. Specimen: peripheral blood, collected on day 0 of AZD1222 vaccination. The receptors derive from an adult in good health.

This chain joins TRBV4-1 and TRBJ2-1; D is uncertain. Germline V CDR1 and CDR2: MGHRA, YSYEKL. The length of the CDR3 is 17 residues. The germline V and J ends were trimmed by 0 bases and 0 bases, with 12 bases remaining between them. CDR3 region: CASSQDSRQSSYNEQFF. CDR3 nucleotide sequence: TGCGCCAGCAGCCAAGATAGTAGGCAGAGCTCCTACAATGAGCAGTTCTTC.

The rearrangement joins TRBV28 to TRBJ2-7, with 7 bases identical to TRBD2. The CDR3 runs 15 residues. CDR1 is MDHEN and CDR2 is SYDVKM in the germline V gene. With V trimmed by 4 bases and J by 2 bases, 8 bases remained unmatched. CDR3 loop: CASSSSGTATYEQYF. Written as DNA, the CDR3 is TGTGCCAGCAGTTCCAGCGGGACCGCGACCTACGAGCAGTACTTC.

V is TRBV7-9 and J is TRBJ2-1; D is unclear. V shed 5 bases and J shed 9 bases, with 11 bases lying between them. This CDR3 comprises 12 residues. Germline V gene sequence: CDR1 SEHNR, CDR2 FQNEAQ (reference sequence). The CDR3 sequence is CASSQGSFEQFF. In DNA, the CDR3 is TGTGCCAGCAGCCAAGGAAGTTTTGAGCAGTTCTTC.